The present T cell receptor (beta chain) was sequenced within a study of shared clonotypes between healthy human individuals. On the study more broadly: Donors consisted of a couple of women and a few men between 18 and 49. General study findings and limits: Clonotypes which were not shared had lower generation probabilities than clonotypes that all four donors shared.

Germline assignment: CDR1 SGHAT and CDR2 FQNNGV. The CDR3 totals 15 residues. Trimming removed 5 bases at V and 5 bases at J, with 18 bases between. The repertoire was sequenced with immunoSEQ multiplex PCR; TCRdb's copy has only in-frame clones and lacks some. This sample has 2 million to 2.5 million clones; approximately 96% occur once, and the top ten carry around 0.13%. As for this clone: The antigen remains undetermined.

Nashville, Tennessee was home to all donors, who were Caucasian adults. CD4+ cells yielded CD45RA+ naive and CD45RA-negative memory subsets. The sequence derives from a man younger than 30 in good health. The J gene is TRBJ2-5, the V gene TRBV11-2, with D possibly TRBD2 on 6 matching bases. The specimen was naive CD4+ T cells sorted from blood. Subset described: CD45RA+ positively selected. The CDR3 protein is CASSHLARGVETQYF. The CDR3 DNA sequence: TGTGCCAGCAGCCATCTAGCGCGGGGTGTGGAGACCCAGTACTTC.